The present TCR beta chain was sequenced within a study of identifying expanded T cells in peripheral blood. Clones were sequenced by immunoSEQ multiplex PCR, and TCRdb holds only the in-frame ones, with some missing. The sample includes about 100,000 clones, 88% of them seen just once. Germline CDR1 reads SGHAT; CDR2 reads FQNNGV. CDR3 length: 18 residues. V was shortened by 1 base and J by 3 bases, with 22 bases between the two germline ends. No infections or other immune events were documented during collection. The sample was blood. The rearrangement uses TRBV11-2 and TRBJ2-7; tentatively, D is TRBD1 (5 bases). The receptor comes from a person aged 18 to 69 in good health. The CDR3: CASSLVVGQPRTYYEQYF. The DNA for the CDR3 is TGTGCCAGCAGCTTAGTCGTGGGGCAACCCAGGACCTACTACGAGCAGTACTTC.